These 18 T cell receptor beta chains originate from one sample sequenced in a study of T-cell memory formation after mild COVID-19. TCRdb ran MiXCR on the 5' RACE reads and lists one entry per CDR3 protein. The table has about 620,000 distinct CDR3 sequences, around 17% seen once. The sequencing input was PBMCs or a T cell subset sorted from them (not recorded which). The receptors shown here come from an adult woman who had mild COVID-19 (a few samples of this study predate the infection). Cell type and time point are not known.

The J gene is TRBJ2-5, the V gene TRBV19, with TRBD1 as a possible D gene (6 bases). CDR3 length equals 12 residues. Trimming removed 8 bases from V and 5 bases from J, with 12 bases in between. Germline V gives CDR1 LNHDA, CDR2 SQIVND (reference sequence). CDR3 protein: CASGQPRETQYF. CDR3 sequence (DNA): TGTGCCAGTGGACAGCCAAGGGAGACCCAGTACTTC.

This clonotype has just a few counts. V gene TRBV5-1 combines with J gene TRBJ2-2; D perhaps matches TRBD2 (5 bases). Trimming stripped 4 bases from V and 6 bases from J, with 13 bases between. Looked up from germline, CDR1 is SGHRS and CDR2 is YFSETQ. This CDR3 contains 14 residues. The CDR3 protein is CASSDKLVPGELFF. DNA for the CDR3: TGCGCCAGCAGCGATAAACTAGTCCCCGGGGAGCTGTTTTTT.

V and J are TRBV7-9 and TRBJ2-3, with a tentative D call TRBD2 (6 bases). Trimming removed 9 bases from V and 11 bases from J, with 15 bases in between. Per the germline V gene, CDR1 is SEHNR and CDR2 is FQNEAQ (reference sequence). There are 11 residues in the CDR3. CDR3: CASPPGAQQYF. CDR3 DNA sequence: TGTGCCAGTCCACCGGGAGCGCAGCAGTATTTT.

Only a few counts were recorded for this clonotype. The CDR3 DNA sequence: TGTGCCAGCAGCTTTATGTACCCGGGGACGAACACCGGGGAGCTGTTTTTT. Translation: CASSFMYPGTNTGELFF. The chain combines TRBV7-3 with TRBJ2-2; weak D call: TRBD2 (5 bases). CDR1 and CDR2 (germline): SGHTA, FQGTGA. V lost 3 bases and J lost 0, with 14 bases in between. The CDR3 is made up of 17 amino acids.

This sequence joins TRBV3-1 and TRBJ1-1, with 9 bases matching TRBD1. Germline CDR1 and CDR2: LGHDT and YNNKEL (reference sequence). J was trimmed by 5 bases and V by 4 bases; bases with no gene match: 8. The CDR3 length is 15 residues. Written as DNA, the CDR3 is TGTGCCAGCAGCCTCCAGGGACAGGGAGAGACTGAAGCTTTCTTT. Its translation is CASSLQGQGETEAFF.

V usage is TRBV18 and J usage is TRBJ2-1; D is unresolved. Between the trimmed V and J ends, which lost 2 bases and 6 bases, there was a span of 8 bases. This CDR3 contains 13 residues. In germline, CDR1 is KGHSH, CDR2 LQKENI. CDR3 sequence (DNA): TGTGCCAGCTCACCAATAGGGTCCAATGAGCAGTTCTTC. This encodes CASSPIGSNEQFF.

This clonotype was counted a few times. This chain uses TRBV15 with TRBJ1-6, with D unresolved. This CDR3 region has 14 residues. Germline CDR1 is LNHNV and CDR2 is YYDKDF (reference sequence). Trimming removed 0 bases at V and 10 bases at J, with 10 bases between. The CDR3 DNA reads as TGTGCCACCAGCAGAGATAAGGTGGGCTCACCCCTCCACTTT. Its protein is CATSRDKVGSPLHF. The full variable domain, completed using reference TRBV15 and TRBJ1-6, is DAMVIQNPRYQVTQFGKPVTLSCSQTLNHNVMYWYQQKSSQAPKLLFHYYDKDFNNEADTPDNFQSRRPNTSFCFLDIRSPGLGDTAMYLCATSRDKVGSPLHFGNGTRLTVT.

The genes are TRBV7-9 and TRBJ2-3; possibly TRBD1 or TRBD2 for D (5 bases each). The germline V gene has CDR1 SEHNR and CDR2 FQNEAQ (reference sequence). The CDR3 covers 16 residues. V was cut by 3 bases and J by 4 bases, with 17 bases left in between. The CDR3 DNA reads as TGTGCCAGCAGCTTTCAGCGGAAGATACAGGCAGATACGCAGTATTTT. Protein sequence: CASSFQRKIQADTQYF. Using reference TRBV7-9 and TRBJ2-3 for the parts outside the CDR3, the full variable domain is DTGVSQNPRHKITKRGQNVTFRCDPISEHNRLYWYRQTLGQGPEFLTYFQNEAQLEKSRLLSDRFSAERPKGSFSTLEIQRTEQGDSAMYLCASSFQRKIQADTQYFGPGTRLTVL.

The CDR3 region has the DNA TGCAGTGCTAGAGCGGCAGGGGTCGCCTATGGCTACACCTTC. It yields the protein CSARAAGVAYGYTF. The J gene is TRBJ1-2, the V gene TRBV20-1; maybe TRBD1 (6 bases). CDR1 is DFQATT, CDR2 SNEGSKA, per germline (reference sequence). This CDR3 is 14 amino acids long. Trimming removed 1 base at V and 4 bases at J, with 13 bases between.

The chain carries TRBV11-2 and TRBJ2-3, with 9 bases lining up with TRBD2. J was trimmed by 0 bases and V by 1 base; bases with no gene match: 5. This CDR3 comprises 17 residues. Germline V gene lookup returns CDR1 SGHAT and CDR2 FQNNGV. CDR3 nucleotide sequence: TGTGCCAGCAGCTTAGGCGGACTAGCGATCAGCACAGATACGCAGTATTTT. Translating gives CASSLGGLAISTDTQYF.

This clonotype was seen a few times. The chain links TRBV4-1 to TRBJ2-1; unclear D gene. Germline V gene lookup returns CDR1 MGHRA and CDR2 YSYEKL. This CDR3 has 14 amino acids. V dropped 4 bases and J dropped 8 bases, with 15 bases sitting between them. The CDR3 here is CASSRFIGPDEQFF. The CDR3 DNA sequence: TGCGCCAGCAGCCGATTTATCGGCCCGGATGAGCAGTTCTTC.

Only a few counts were recorded for this clonotype. V usage is TRBV13 and J usage is TRBJ2-3; no definite D call. The length of the CDR3 is 15 residues. V was cut by 4 bases and J by 1 base, with 12 bases left in between. The germline V gene encodes CDR1 PRHDT and CDR2 FYEKMQ (reference sequence). In DNA, the CDR3 is TGTGCCAGCAGCTCGGATAGCAGCCGCACAGATACGCAGTATTTT. It encodes CASSSDSSRTDTQYF.

In this sample, this clonotype turned up a few times. The chain is built from TRBV6-4 and TRBJ2-6, with 9 bases lining up with TRBD1. The CDR3 totals 19 residues. The ends lost 4 bases at V and 0 bases at J; junction bases unmatched: 10. Germline lookup yields CDR1 MRHNA and CDR2 SNTAGT. The CDR3 nucleotides are TGTGCCAGCAGTGGATCCGGGACAGGGTCTCACTCTGGGGCCAACGTCCTGACTTTC. As protein: CASSGSGTGSHSGANVLTF.

This clonotype was found a few times. V and J are TRBV6-6 and TRBJ2-7; TRBD1 aligns across 8 bases. Trimming took 6 bases from V and 5 from J; bases not matched to a gene: 12. The CDR3 runs to 15 residues. The germline gives CDR1 MNHNY, CDR2 SVGAGI (reference sequence). The CDR3 DNA reads TGTGCCAGCAGAAGCCTCGGACAGGGTGGCGACGAGCAGTACTTC. This codes for CASRSLGQGGDEQYF.

The J gene is TRBJ2-2, the V gene TRBV5-4, with a tentative D call TRBD2 (6 bases). This CDR3 has 14 amino acids. Germline V gene data show CDR1 as SGHNT and CDR2 as YYREEE (reference sequence). Deletions cut 1 base from V and 6 bases from J, with 10 bases between. The CDR3: CASSLSAGSGELFF. The CDR3 bases are TGTGCCAGCAGCTTGAGCGCGGGGTCCGGGGAGCTGTTTTTT.

The chain is built from TRBV5-6 and TRBJ2-5; D is uncertain. The V gene lost 3 bases and the J gene lost 0 bases, with 9 bases spanning the gap. The CDR3 is 14 residues long. The germline CDR1 and CDR2 sequences are SGHDT and YYEEEE. Here the CDR3 DNA reads TGTGCCAGCAGCTCATGGACGTACCAAGAGACCCAGTACTTC. Protein product: CASSSWTYQETQYF.

The genes are TRBV4-1 and TRBJ2-7, with TRBD1 identical over 7 bases. CDR1 is MGHRA, CDR2 YSYEKL, per germline. This CDR3 has 14 amino acids. With V trimmed by 4 bases and J by 3 bases, 6 bases remained unmatched. The CDR3 sequence: CASSLDDRDYEQYF. The CDR3 bases are TGCGCCAGCAGCCTCGATGACAGGGACTACGAGCAGTACTTC.

The chain joins TRBV4-1 to TRBJ1-1; D gene ambiguous. CDR1 and CDR2 (germline): MGHRA, YSYEKL. The CDR3 is 14 residues long. Trimming shortened V by 2 bases and J by 1 base, and 8 bases separated the two germline ends. CDR3 protein: CASSQIVGNTEAFF. In nucleotides, the CDR3 is TGCGCCAGCAGCCAAATCGTGGGGAACACTGAAGCTTTCTTT.